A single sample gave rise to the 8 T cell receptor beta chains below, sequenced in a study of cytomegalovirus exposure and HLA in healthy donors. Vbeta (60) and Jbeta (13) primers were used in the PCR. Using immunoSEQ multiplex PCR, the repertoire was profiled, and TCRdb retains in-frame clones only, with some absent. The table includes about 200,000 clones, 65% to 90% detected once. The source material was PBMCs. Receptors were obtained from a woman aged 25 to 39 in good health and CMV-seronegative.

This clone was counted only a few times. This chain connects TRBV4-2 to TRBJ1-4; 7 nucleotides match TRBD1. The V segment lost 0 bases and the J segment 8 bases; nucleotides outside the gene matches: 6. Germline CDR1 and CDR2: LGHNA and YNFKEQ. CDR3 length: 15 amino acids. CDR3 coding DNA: TGTGCCAGCAGCCAAGAGGCACAGGGGTGGGAAAAACTGTTTTTT. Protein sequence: CASSQEAQGWEKLFF.

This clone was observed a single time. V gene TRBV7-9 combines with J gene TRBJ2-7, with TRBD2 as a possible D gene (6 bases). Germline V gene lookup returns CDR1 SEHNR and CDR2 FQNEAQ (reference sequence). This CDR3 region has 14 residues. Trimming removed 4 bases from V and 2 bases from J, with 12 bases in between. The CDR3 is CASSSPSAAYEQYF. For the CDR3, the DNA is TGTGCCAGCAGCTCCCCTAGCGCAGCCTACGAGCAGTACTTC.

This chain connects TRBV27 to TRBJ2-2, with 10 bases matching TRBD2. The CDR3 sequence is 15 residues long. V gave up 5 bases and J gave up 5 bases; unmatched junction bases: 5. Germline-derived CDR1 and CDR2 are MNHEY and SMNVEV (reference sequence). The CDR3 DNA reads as TGTGCCAGCAGTCCCCTAGCGGGAGTTACCGGGGAGCTGTTTTTT. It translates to CASSPLAGVTGELFF.

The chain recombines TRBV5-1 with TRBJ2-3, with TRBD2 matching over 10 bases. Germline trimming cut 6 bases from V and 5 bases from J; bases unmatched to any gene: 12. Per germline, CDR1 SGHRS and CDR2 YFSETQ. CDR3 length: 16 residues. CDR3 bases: TGCGCCAGCAAGGTCAATAGCGGGAGGCGGGGAGATACGCAGTATTTT. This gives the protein CASKVNSGRRGDTQYF.

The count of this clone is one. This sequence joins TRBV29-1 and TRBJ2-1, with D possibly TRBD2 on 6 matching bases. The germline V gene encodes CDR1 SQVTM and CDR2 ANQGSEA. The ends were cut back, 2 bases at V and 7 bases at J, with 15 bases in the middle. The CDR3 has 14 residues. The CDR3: CSVELATRANEQFF. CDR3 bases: TGCAGCGTTGAACTAGCGACCAGGGCTAATGAGCAGTTCTTC.

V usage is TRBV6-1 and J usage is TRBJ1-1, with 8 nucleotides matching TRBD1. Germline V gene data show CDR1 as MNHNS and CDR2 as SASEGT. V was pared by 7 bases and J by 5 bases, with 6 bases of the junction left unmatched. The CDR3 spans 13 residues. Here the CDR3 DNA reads TGTGCCAGCAAGCAGGGGGCGAGGACTGAAGCTTTCTTT. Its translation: CASKQGARTEAFF.

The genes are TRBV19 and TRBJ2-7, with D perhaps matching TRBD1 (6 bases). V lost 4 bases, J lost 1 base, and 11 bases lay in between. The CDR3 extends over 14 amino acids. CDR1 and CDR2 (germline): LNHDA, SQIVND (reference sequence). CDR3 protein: CASSTPGQSYEQYF. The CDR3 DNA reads TGTGCCAGTAGTACCCCCGGACAGTCCTACGAGCAGTACTTC.

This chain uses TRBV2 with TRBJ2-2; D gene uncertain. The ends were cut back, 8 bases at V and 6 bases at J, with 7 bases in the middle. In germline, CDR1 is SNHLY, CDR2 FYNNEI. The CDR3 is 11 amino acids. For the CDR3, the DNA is TGTGCCAGCGCGCTGGCCGGGGAGCTGTTTTTT. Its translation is CASALAGELFF.